A single sample is the source of the 12 T cell receptor beta chains below, sequenced in a study of blood T cell repertoires in COVID-19. The data were produced by immunoSEQ multiplex PCR, yet TCRdb's version contains in-frame clones alone and is incomplete. The table shows about 160,000 clones, with 85% to 90% occurring only once. Sequencing was performed on peripheral blood. The receptors were gathered from a man aged 45-65 years with active or convalescent COVID-19.

The chain carries TRBV6-7 and TRBJ2-1; tentative D call: TRBD2 (5 bases). TRBV6-7 is designated an ORF whose function remains uncertain. This CDR3 contains 14 residues. V dropped 2 bases and J dropped 11 bases, with 16 bases sitting between them. CDR3 DNA sequence: TGTGCCAGCAGTTACGCCCTAGCTTCAGATAAGCAGTTCTTC. It is translated as CASSYALASDKQFF.

The chain uses TRBV5-6 and TRBJ2-5; TRBD1 matches at 7 bases. This CDR3 is 16 amino acids long. V shed 4 bases, J shed 5 bases, and the junction held 14 bases outside the gene matches. Germline CDR1 is SGHDT and CDR2 is YYEEEE. The CDR3 bases are TGTGCCAGCAGCCTCCGGGATAGACAGGGATGGGAGACCCAGTACTTC. It codes for CASSLRDRQGWETQYF.

The V gene is TRBV5-1, the J gene TRBJ2-3; 12 nucleotides line up with TRBD1. Germline-derived CDR1 and CDR2 are SGHRS and YFSETQ. Trimming at V came to 3 bases and at J to 5 bases, leaving 4 bases not matched to a gene. This CDR3 comprises 15 residues. CDR3 region: CASSSGQGAGDTQYF. The CDR3 DNA is TGCGCCAGCAGCTCGGGACAGGGGGCCGGAGATACGCAGTATTTT.

V is TRBV9 and J is TRBJ2-3; D possibly corresponds to TRBD2 (5 bases). V shed 2 bases and J shed 2 bases, with 12 bases lying between them. The CDR3 length is 15 residues. Germline CDR1 is SGDLS and CDR2 is YYNGEE. CDR3 DNA sequence: TGTGCCAGCAGCGTTGGGCCGGACTTCACAGATACGCAGTATTTT. Translated, it gives CASSVGPDFTDTQYF.

The V and J genes are TRBV6-5 and TRBJ1-3, with D possibly being TRBD1 (5 bases). Germline-derived CDR1 and CDR2 are MNHEY and SVGAGI. This CDR3 spans 14 amino acids. V was cut by 3 bases and J by 8 bases, with 14 bases left in between. Here the CDR3 reads CASSYRGSGYTIYF. CDR3 sequence (DNA): TGTGCCAGCAGTTATAGGGGATCCGGCTACACCATATATTTT.

The chain combines TRBV4-1 with TRBJ2-1; possibly TRBD2 for D (5 bases). Germline CDR1 is MGHRA and CDR2 is YSYEKL. The CDR3 totals 22 residues. Trimming took off 3 bases at V and 5 bases at J, with 35 bases between the two ends. The CDR3 region is CASSHTARGYTEGKAPDNEQFF. The CDR3 coding sequence is TGCGCCAGCAGCCATACCGCTCGGGGATACACAGAAGGGAAGGCCCCGGACAATGAGCAGTTCTTC.

This clone was counted only a few times. The chain joins TRBV6-2 or TRBV6-3 to TRBJ2-1; unclear D gene. The CDR3 totals 15 residues. CDR1 and CDR2 (germline): MNHEY, SVGEGT. The V gene lost 2 bases and the J gene lost 5 bases, with 13 bases spanning the gap. The CDR3 region has the DNA TGTGCCAGCAGTTACGGCTCGCTAGTCGACAATGAGCAGTTCTTC. It yields the protein CASSYGSLVDNEQFF.

This rearrangement joins TRBV9 to TRBJ2-2; 11 nucleotides line up with TRBD1. Trimming at V came to 4 bases and at J to 14 bases, leaving 7 bases not matched to a gene. The length of the CDR3 is 13 residues. Per germline, CDR1 SGDLS and CDR2 YYNGEE. The CDR3 region has the DNA TGTGCCAGCAGCCCCTTGGACAGGGGGCAACTGTTTTTT. It translates to CASSPLDRGQLFF.

The chain employs TRBV7-3 and TRBJ2-7; 7 bases map to TRBD2. The CDR3 length is 14 residues. V lost 4 bases and J lost 3; bases outside the gene matches: 6. Germline loops: CDR1 SGHTA, CDR2 FQGTGA. CDR3 sequence: CASSSTSASYEQYF. The CDR3 DNA reads TGTGCCAGCAGCTCTACTAGCGCGAGCTACGAGCAGTACTTC.

V usage is TRBV18 and J usage is TRBJ2-5, with D unclear. This CDR3 contains 14 residues. Germline V lookup: CDR1 KGHSH, CDR2 LQKENI. Deletions cut 1 base from V and 1 base from J, with 7 bases between. The CDR3 nucleotides are TGTGCCAGCTCACCACGGCAGGCCCAAGAGACCCAGTACTTC. Protein sequence: CASSPRQAQETQYF.

This chain connects TRBV7-6 to TRBJ2-6; tentatively, D is TRBD1 (5 bases). The length of the CDR3 is 19 residues. Trimming removed 2 bases from V and 0 bases from J, with 17 bases in between. Germline V gives CDR1 SGHVS, CDR2 FNYEAQ. The CDR3 here is CASSLRGRTESSGANVLTF. The CDR3 DNA is TGTGCCAGCAGCTTAAGGGGTCGGACCGAATCCTCTGGGGCCAACGTCCTGACTTTC.

V is TRBV4-2 and J is TRBJ2-6, with D possibly TRBD1 on 6 matching bases. In germline, CDR1 is LGHNA, CDR2 YNFKEQ. The CDR3 spans 18 residues. V was pared by 0 bases and J by 0 bases, with 12 bases between. In nucleotides, the CDR3 is TGTGCCAGCAGCCAAGATCGACAGGAAACCTCTGGGGCCAACGTCCTGACTTTC. As protein: CASSQDRQETSGANVLTF.